This entry features one T cell receptor (beta chain) sequence. The antigen is unknown. These data originate in a study of CD8+ T cells in alopecia areata. General study findings and limits: Higher clonality than in normal scalp was seen in lesional scalp, especially alopecia totalis/universalis. Whereas mice showed it more clearly, TCR sharing across patients was murkier, possibly because of HLA.

Indicated treatment: oral pan-JAK inhibitor, 5-10 mg twice daily. The authors extracted RNA and reverse transcribed it into cDNA as the sequencing template. Assay: immunoSEQ multiplex PCR; the TCRdb copy retains only in-frame clones and omits some. Among 110,000 or so clones listed, around 54% were seen once. CDR1 and CDR2 (germline): SGHTA, FQGNSA. The V and J ends lost 5 bases and 5 bases respectively, with 12 bases between them. The CDR3 length is 13 residues. The chain has TRBV7-2 and TRBJ1-1, with a possible D match to TRBD1 (6 bases). The TCR sequence derives from a human donor with alopecia areata. The sample here was CD4+ T cells sorted from blood, taken at week 24, from a patient treated with tofacitinib. The CDR3 DNA reads as TGTGCCAGCAGCCTTACAGGGCTGACTGAAGCTTTCTTT. This translates into CASSLTGLTEAFF. Filled out from reference TRBV7-2 and TRBJ1-1, the complete variable domain reads GAGVSQSPSNKVTEKGKDVELRCDPISGHTALYWYRQSLGQGLEFLIYFQGNSAPDKSGLPSDRFSAERTGGSVSTLTIQRTQQEDSAVYLCASSLTGLTEAFFGQGTRLTVV.